The rows below give T cell receptor beta chains drawn from one sample of a study of early T cells in non-severe SARS-CoV-2 infection. Each CDR3 protein is one row after TCRdb ran MiXCR on the 5' RACE reads. Among about 46,000 distinct CDR3 sequences, roughly 5.4% were seen once, and the ten largest hold around 5%. The sample was whole blood, taken at baseline. These receptors were collected from an adult who was a healthcare worker with PCR-confirmed SARS-CoV-2 infection or an uninfected control (not recorded which). CDR3s include the opening cysteine and the closing phenylalanine or tryptophan. The order of the fields is CDR3 protein, CDR3 DNA, clone size, J gene, V gene, D gene. D genes are given only for firm matches. Not every row has a clone size; where given, it reads once, few, many or a size class.

CASTGTGKQETQYF	TGTGCCAGCACCGGGACAGGGAAACAAGAGACCCAGTACTTC	NA	TRBJ2-5	TRBV25-1	TRBD1
CASSLYPSGRADEQFF	TGTGCCAGCAGCTTATATCCTAGCGGGAGGGCCGATGAGCAGTTCTTC	many	TRBJ2-1	TRBV7-3	TRBD2
CASSADRDTEAFF	TGTGCCAGCAGTGCAGACAGGGACACTGAAGCTTTCTTT	many	TRBJ1-1	TRBV6-5	TRBD1
CASTRANQPQHF	TGTGCCAGCACTCGGGCCAATCAGCCCCAGCATTTT	many	TRBJ1-5	TRBV28	NA
CASSLDVVGGEKLFF	TGCGCCAGCAGCTTGGACGTGGTCGGCGGAGAAAAACTGTTTTTT	many	TRBJ1-4	TRBV5-1	NA
CASSSRDSYRRDEQFF	TGTGCCAGCAGCTCAAGGGACAGTTACAGACGGGATGAGCAGTTCTTC	NA	TRBJ2-1	TRBV11-2	TRBD1
CSVEMREGMGQFF	TGCAGCGTTGAAATGCGGGAGGGGATGGGGCAGTTCTTC	few	TRBJ2-1	TRBV29-1	TRBD2
CAISESVGQGLEETQYF	TGTGCCATCAGTGAGTCGGTGGGACAGGGACTCGAAGAGACCCAGTACTTC	many	TRBJ2-5	TRBV10-3	TRBD1
CASSVRTSGTQETQYF	TGTGCCAGCAGCGTACGAACTAGCGGAACCCAAGAGACCCAGTACTTC	NA	TRBJ2-5	TRBV9	TRBD2
CASPGQGDTGELFF	TGTGCCAGCCCGGGACAGGGAGACACCGGGGAGCTGTTTTTT	medium-sized	TRBJ2-2	TRBV6-1	TRBD1
CASSQTPAGAMGEQFF	TGCGCCAGCAGCCAGACCCCCGCGGGAGCCATGGGGGAGCAGTTCTTC	NA	TRBJ2-1	TRBV4-1	TRBD2
CASSLSSGMGGELFF	TGTGCCAGCAGCTTAAGTTCAGGGATGGGCGGGGAGCTGTTTTTT	many	TRBJ2-2	TRBV7-8	NA
CASSPPQRQGQPGNTIYF	TGTGCCAGCTCACCACCGCAGAGACAGGGCCAGCCGGGAAACACCATATATTTT	many	TRBJ1-3	TRBV18	TRBD1
CASSFPVNTDTQYF	TGTGCCAGCAGCTTTCCGGTTAACACAGATACGCAGTATTTT	many	TRBJ2-3	TRBV5-4	NA
CASSLDWAGETQYF	TGCGCCAGCAGCTTGGATTGGGCCGGGGAGACCCAGTACTTC	many	TRBJ2-5	TRBV5-1	NA
CASSTRGGLPYEQYF	TGTGCCAGCAGCACGAGGGGGGGACTACCCTACGAGCAGTACTTC	many	TRBJ2-7	TRBV7-2	NA
CSAPGQTKNSPLHF	TGCAGTGCCCCGGGACAGACTAAGAATTCACCCCTCCACTTT	many	TRBJ1-6	TRBV20-1	TRBD1
CASSAFIAGGSYEQYF	TGTGCCAGCAGCGCCTTTATAGCGGGAGGTTCCTACGAGCAGTACTTC	NA	TRBJ2-7	TRBV7-9	TRBD2
CASSAWTANTGELFF	TGTGCCAGCAGTGCGTGGACTGCGAACACCGGGGAGCTGTTTTTT	many	TRBJ2-2	TRBV25-1	NA
CSAREREYEQYF	TGCAGTGCTAGAGAGCGGGAGTACGAGCAGTACTTC	many	TRBJ2-7	TRBV20-1	TRBD2
CSGEGERSEAFF	TGCAGCGGAGAGGGGGAAAGGTCTGAAGCTTTCTTT	medium-sized	TRBJ1-1	TRBV29-1	NA
CASSFHRGTYNEQFF	TGTGCCAGCAGTTTTCACAGGGGGACCTACAATGAGCAGTTCTTC	many	TRBJ2-1	TRBV12-3/TRBV12-4	TRBD1
CASSLVGSSYNEQFF	TGCGCCAGCAGCTTGGTCGGGAGCTCCTACAATGAGCAGTTCTTC	many	TRBJ2-1	TRBV5-1	NA
CAWSVLAGGEQYF	TGTGCCTGGAGTGTACTAGCGGGAGGGGAGCAGTACTTC	many	TRBJ2-7	TRBV30	TRBD2
CASSYGRNTEAFF	TGTGCCAGCAGTTATGGCAGGAACACTGAAGCTTTCTTT	NA	TRBJ1-1	TRBV6-9	NA
CASSSGESGTGELFF	TGTGCCAGCAGCTCAGGGGAATCGGGCACCGGGGAGCTGTTTTTT	NA	TRBJ2-2	TRBV11-3	NA
CASSVGLAGWGSYNEQFF	TGTGCCAGCAGCGTAGGGCTAGCGGGGTGGGGCTCCTACAATGAGCAGTTCTTC	many	TRBJ2-1	TRBV9	TRBD2
CASNLNRSSYEQYF	TGCGCCAGCAACTTAAACAGGAGTTCCTACGAGCAGTACTTC	NA	TRBJ2-7	TRBV5-1	NA
CASSLGTEINNEQFF	TGTGCCAGCAGCCTCGGGACAGAGATCAACAATGAGCAGTTCTTC	NA	TRBJ2-1	TRBV5-6	TRBD1
CASIIRGGSEAFF	TGTGCCAGCATCATCAGGGGGGGGAGTGAAGCTTTCTTT	NA	TRBJ1-1	TRBV27	TRBD1
CSVNQGHDTEAFF	TGCAGCGTTAATCAGGGGCATGACACTGAAGCTTTCTTT	many	TRBJ1-1	TRBV29-1	NA
CASMTGGGGQPQHF	TGTGCCAGCATGACAGGGGGGGGCGGTCAGCCCCAGCATTTT	few	TRBJ1-5	TRBV28	TRBD1
CASSGLAGITVSTDTQYF	TGTGCCAGCAGCGGACTAGCGGGTATAACAGTCTCGACAGATACGCAGTATTTT	NA	TRBJ2-3	TRBV7-2	TRBD2
CAWGIQSALHF	TGTGCCTGGGGAATTCAGTCTGCCCTCCACTTT	NA	TRBJ1-6	TRBV30	NA
CASSFGGQPQHF	TGTGCCAGCAGTTTCGGGGGGCAGCCCCAGCATTTT	many	TRBJ1-5	TRBV12-3/TRBV12-4	NA
CASSLTAGGGETQYF	TGTGCCAGCAGTTTAACAGCGGGAGGGGGAGAGACCCAGTACTTC	many	TRBJ2-5	TRBV12-3/TRBV12-4	TRBD2
CAWTMDRGNYGYTF	TGTGCCTGGACCATGGACAGGGGTAACTATGGCTACACCTTC	many	TRBJ1-2	TRBV30	TRBD1
CASSSDMSTQYF	TGTGCCAGCAGTTCAGACATGAGTACGCAGTATTTT	few	TRBJ2-3	TRBV7-3	NA
CASSVGTSPMGEQFF	TGCGCCAGCAGCGTCGGGACTAGCCCCATGGGTGAGCAGTTCTTC	many	TRBJ2-1	TRBV4-1	TRBD2
CASPPAGRNTGELFF	TGTGCCAGCCCTCCGGCGGGCCGAAACACCGGGGAGCTGTTTTTT	many	TRBJ2-2	TRBV18	NA
CATPGRVREPYNEQFF	TGCGCCACCCCGGGGAGGGTCCGGGAGCCCTACAATGAGCAGTTCTTC	many	TRBJ2-1	TRBV5-1	TRBD2
CASSVGTVYSNQPQHF	TGTGCCAGTAGTGTTGGGACAGTTTATAGCAATCAGCCCCAGCATTTT	many	TRBJ1-5	TRBV19	TRBD1
CASSSGLAGGPITDTQYF	TGTGCCAGCAGCTCGGGACTAGCGGGAGGACCTATCACAGATACGCAGTATTTT	many	TRBJ2-3	TRBV7-3	TRBD2
CASSQGWKVRFQETQYF	TGTGCCAGCAGTCAGGGTTGGAAAGTTAGGTTCCAAGAGACCCAGTACTTC	many	TRBJ2-5	TRBV12-3/TRBV12-4	NA
CASSPNDYEQYF	TGCGCCAGCAGCCCCAACGACTACGAGCAGTACTTC	many	TRBJ2-7	TRBV5-1	NA
CASEEVGYTF	TGTGCCAGCGAGGAGGTCGGCTACACCTTC	many	TRBJ1-2	TRBV2	NA